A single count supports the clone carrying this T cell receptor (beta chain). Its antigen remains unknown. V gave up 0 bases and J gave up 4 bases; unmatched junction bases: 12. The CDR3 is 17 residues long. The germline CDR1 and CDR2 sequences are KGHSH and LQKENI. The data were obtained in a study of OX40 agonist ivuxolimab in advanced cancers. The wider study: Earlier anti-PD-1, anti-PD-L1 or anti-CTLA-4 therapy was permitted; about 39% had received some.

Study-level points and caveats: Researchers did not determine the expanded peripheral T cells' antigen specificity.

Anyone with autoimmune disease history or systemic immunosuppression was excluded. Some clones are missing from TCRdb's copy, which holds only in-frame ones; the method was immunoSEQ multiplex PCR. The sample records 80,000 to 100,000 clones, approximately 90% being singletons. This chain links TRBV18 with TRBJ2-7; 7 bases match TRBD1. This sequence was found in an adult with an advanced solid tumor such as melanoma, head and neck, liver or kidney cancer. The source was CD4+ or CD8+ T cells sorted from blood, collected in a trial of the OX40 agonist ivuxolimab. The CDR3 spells CASSPPATGTVRYEQYF. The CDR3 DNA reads TGTGCCAGCTCACCACCGGCTACCGGGACAGTTCGATACGAGCAGTACTTC. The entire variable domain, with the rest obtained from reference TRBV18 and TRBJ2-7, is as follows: NAGVMQNPRHLVRRRGQEARLRCSPMKGHSHVYWYRQLPEEGLKFMVYLQKENIIDESGMPKERFSAEFPKEGPSILRIQQVVRGDSAAYFCASSPPATGTVRYEQYFGPGTRLTVT.